This TCR beta chain comes out of a study of cytomegalovirus exposure and HLA in healthy donors. Broader study findings: Testing in vitro showed three CMV-associated chains specific for CMV antigens. Across donors, most TCRs were seen rarely, yet some public ones were widespread. Cytomegalovirus association was listed for 164 TCR beta chains.

The data were produced by immunoSEQ multiplex PCR, yet TCRdb's version contains in-frame clones alone and is incomplete. The data show approximately 190,000 clones, over 65% seen once. CDR3 length: 15 amino acids. Germline V lookup: CDR1 KGHSH, CDR2 LQKENI. V lost 6 bases and J lost 8; bases outside the gene matches: 10. Separation from the roughly 600-subject first cohort characterized the roughly 110-subject validation cohort, to which the donors belonged. Concerning this clone: Its antigen is as yet unknown.

The rearrangement links TRBV18 to TRBJ1-4, with 9 nucleotides matching TRBD1. The source of this sequence is a man aged 18 to 29 in good health and CMV-seropositive. Sequencing was done on a sample of PBMCs. The CDR3 DNA reads as TGTGCCAGCTCGCAACTACAGGGGGCCAAGGAAAAACTGTTTTTT. It yields the protein CASSQLQGAKEKLFF.